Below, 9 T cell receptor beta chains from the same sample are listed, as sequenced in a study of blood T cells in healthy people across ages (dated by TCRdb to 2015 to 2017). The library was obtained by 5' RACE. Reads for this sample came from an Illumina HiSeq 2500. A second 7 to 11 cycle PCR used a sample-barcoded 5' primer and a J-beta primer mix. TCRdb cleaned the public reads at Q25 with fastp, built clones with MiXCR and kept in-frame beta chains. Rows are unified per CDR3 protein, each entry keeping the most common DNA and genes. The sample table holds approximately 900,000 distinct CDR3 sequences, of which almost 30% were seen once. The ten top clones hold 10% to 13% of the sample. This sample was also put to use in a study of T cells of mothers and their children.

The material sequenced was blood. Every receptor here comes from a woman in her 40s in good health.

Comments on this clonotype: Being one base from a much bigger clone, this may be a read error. CDR3 sequence (DNA): TGTGCCAGCAGCCCCTGGACTAGCGGGAGAAGCACAGATACGCAGTATTTT. It is translated as CASSPWTSGRSTDTQYF. The V call is TRBV14, the J call TRBJ2-3, with TRBD2 matching over 13 bases. Germline CDR1 reads SGHDN; CDR2 reads FVKESK. The CDR3 runs 17 residues. The ends lost 4 bases at V and 0 bases at J; junction bases unmatched: 4.

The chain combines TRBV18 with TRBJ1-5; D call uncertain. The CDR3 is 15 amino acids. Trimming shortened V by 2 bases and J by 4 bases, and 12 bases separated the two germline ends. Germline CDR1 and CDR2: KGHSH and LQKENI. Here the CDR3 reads CASSPISSTNQPQHF. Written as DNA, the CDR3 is TGTGCCAGCTCACCAATCTCCTCGACTAATCAGCCCCAGCATTTT.

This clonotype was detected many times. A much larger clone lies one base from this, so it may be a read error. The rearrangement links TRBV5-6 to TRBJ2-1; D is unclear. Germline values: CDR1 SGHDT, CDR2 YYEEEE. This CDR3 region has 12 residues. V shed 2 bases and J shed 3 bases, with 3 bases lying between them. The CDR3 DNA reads TGTGCCAGCAGCTTCGGCTACAATGAGCAGTTCTTC. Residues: CASSFGYNEQFF.

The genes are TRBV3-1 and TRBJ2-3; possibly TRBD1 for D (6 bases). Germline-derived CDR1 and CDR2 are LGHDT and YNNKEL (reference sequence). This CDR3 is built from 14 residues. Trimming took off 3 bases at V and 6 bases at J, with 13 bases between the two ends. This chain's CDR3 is CASSHLSQGDTQYF. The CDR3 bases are TGTGCCAGCAGCCATCTCAGTCAGGGGGATACGCAGTATTTT.

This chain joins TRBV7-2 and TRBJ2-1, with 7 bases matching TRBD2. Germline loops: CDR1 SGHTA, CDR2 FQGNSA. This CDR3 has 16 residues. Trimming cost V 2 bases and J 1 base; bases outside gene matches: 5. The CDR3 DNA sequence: TGTGCCAGCAGCTTAAGTTGGGGAGGGTCCTACAATGAGCAGTTCTTC. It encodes CASSLSWGGSYNEQFF.

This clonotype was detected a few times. The CDR3 coding sequence is TGTGCCAGCAGCGTAGAAGGGGGGGGCGCGTATGAAAAACTGTTTTTT. Protein sequence: CASSVEGGGAYEKLFF. V and J are TRBV9 and TRBJ1-4; D might be TRBD1 (6 bases). CDR1 and CDR2 (germline): SGDLS, YYNGEE. V was pared by 0 bases and J by 6 bases, with 15 bases between. The CDR3 consists of 16 residues.

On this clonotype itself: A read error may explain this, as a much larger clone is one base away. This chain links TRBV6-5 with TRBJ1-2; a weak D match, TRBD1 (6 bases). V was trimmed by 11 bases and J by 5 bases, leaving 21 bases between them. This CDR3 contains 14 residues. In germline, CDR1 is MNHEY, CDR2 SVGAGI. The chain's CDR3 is CAGHRALGGYGYTF. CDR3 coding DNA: TGTGCCGGCCACAGGGCGTTAGGGGGTTATGGCTACACCTTC.

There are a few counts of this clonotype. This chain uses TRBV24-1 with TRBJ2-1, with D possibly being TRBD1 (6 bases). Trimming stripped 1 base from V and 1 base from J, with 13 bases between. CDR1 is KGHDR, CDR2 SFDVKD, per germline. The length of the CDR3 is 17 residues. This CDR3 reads CATSDFRAGVSYNEQFF. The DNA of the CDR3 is TGTGCCACCAGTGATTTTAGGGCAGGGGTATCCTACAATGAGCAGTTCTTC.

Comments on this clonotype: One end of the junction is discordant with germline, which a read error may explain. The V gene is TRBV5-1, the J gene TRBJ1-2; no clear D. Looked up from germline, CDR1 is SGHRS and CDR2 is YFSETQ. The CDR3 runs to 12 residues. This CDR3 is CAGSMGNYGYTF. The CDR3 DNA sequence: TGCGCCGGCAGTATGGGGAACTATGGCTACACCTTC.